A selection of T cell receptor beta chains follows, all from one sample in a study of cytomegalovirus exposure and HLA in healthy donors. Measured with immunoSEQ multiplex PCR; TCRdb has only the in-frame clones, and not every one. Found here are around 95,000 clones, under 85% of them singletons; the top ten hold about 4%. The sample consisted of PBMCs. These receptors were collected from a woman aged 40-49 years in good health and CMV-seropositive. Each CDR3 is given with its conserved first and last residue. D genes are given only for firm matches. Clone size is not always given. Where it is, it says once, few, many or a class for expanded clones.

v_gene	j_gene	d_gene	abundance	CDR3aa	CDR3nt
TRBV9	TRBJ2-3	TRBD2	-	CASSVGQLAGGRDTQYF	TGTGCCAGCAGCGTAGGTCAACTAGCGGGAGGGAGAGATACGCAGTATTTT
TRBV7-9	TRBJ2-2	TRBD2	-	CASSRAGTTPGELFF	TGTGCCAGTTCACGAGCCGGGACTACTCCCGGGGAGCTGTTTTTT
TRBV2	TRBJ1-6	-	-	CASTLRASYNSPLHF	TGTGCCAGCACTTTACGAGCTAGCTATAATTCACCCCTCCACTTT
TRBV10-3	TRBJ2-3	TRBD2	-	CVIRGTSGPTDTQYF	TGTGTCATCAGGGGGACTAGCGGGCCCACAGATACGCAGTATTTT
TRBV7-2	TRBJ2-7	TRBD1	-	CASSPKTGDYEQYF	TGTGCCAGCAGCCCGAAGACAGGGGACTACGAGCAGTACTTC
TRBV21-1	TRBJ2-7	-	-	CAITQGSSYEQYF	TGTGCCATCACACAGGGTAGCTCCTACGAGCAGTACTTC
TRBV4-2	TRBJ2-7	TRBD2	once	CASSQLGLAAGRGEQYF	TGTGCCAGCAGCCAACTTGGACTAGCGGCAGGCAGGGGCGAGCAGTACTTC
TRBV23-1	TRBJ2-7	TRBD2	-	CASNLSGNPYEQYF	TGCGCCAGCAACCTTAGCGGGAACCCTTACGAGCAGTACTTC
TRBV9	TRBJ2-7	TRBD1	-	CASSVTGGINEQYF	TGTGCCAGCAGCGTGACAGGGGGTATAAACGAGCAGTACTTC
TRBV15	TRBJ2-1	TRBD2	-	CATSNPSGSYNEQFF	TGTGCCACCAGCAACCCTAGCGGGTCCTACAATGAGCAGTTCTTC
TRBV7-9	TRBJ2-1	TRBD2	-	CASSLRGTSINEQFF	TGTGCCAGCAGCCTCCGCGGGACTAGTATTAATGAGCAGTTCTTC
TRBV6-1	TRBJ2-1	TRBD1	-	CASRPGQGAHNEQFF	TGTGCCAGCAGGCCCGGACAGGGGGCTCACAATGAGCAGTTCTTC
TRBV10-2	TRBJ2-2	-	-	CASSDPAGATGELFF	TGCGCCAGCAGTGATCCAGCGGGTGCTACCGGGGAGCTGTTTTTT
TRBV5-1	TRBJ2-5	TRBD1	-	CASSLGQGAFQETQYF	TGCGCCAGCAGCTTGGGACAGGGGGCGTTTCAAGAGACCCAGTACTTC
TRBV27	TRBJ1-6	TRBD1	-	CASSLRSLNTGDYNSPLHF	TGTGCCAGCAGCCTCCGGAGCCTTAATACAGGGGACTATAATTCACCCCTCCACTTT
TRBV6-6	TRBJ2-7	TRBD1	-	CASRWTGEASYEQYF	TGTGCCAGCAGGTGGACAGGGGAGGCTTCCTACGAGCAGTACTTC
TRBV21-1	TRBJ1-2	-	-	CASSKGTHYGYTF	TGTGCCAGCAGCAAAGGGACTCACTATGGCTACACCTTC
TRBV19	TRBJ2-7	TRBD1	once	CASSEQGASYEQYF	TGTGCCAGTAGTGAACAGGGGGCCTCCTACGAGCAGTACTTC
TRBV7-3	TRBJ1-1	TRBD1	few	CASSYRGGTEAFF	TGTGCCAGCAGCTACAGGGGTGGCACTGAAGCTTTCTTT
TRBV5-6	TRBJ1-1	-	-	CASSLNFGAVQLNTEAFF	TGTGCCAGCAGCTTGAATTTTGGGGCAGTCCAGCTGAACACTGAAGCTTTCTTT
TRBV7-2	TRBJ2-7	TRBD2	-	CASSLAAGGLDEQYF	TGTGCCAGCAGCCTAGCAGCGGGAGGGCTTGACGAGCAGTACTTC
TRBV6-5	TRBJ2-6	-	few	CASSYSAGSGANVLTF	TGTGCCAGCAGTTACTCCGCGGGCTCTGGGGCCAACGTCCTGACTTTC
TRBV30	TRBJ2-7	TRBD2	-	CAWSVEAGVCEQYF	TGTGCCTGGAGTGTGGAAGCGGGAGTGTGCGAGCAGTACTTC
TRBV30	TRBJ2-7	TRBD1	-	CAWSVGFGQGADEQYF	TGTGCCTGGAGTGTAGGCTTCGGTCAGGGGGCTGACGAGCAGTACTTC
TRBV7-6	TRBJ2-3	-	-	CASSLEAATDTQYF	TGTGCCAGCAGCTTAGAGGCGGCCACAGATACGCAGTATTTT
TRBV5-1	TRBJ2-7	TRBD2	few	CASSSLAGTSYEQYF	TGCGCCAGCAGCTCACTAGCGGGGACGTCCTACGAGCAGTACTTC
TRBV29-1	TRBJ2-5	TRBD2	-	CSVGGLAGETQYF	TGCAGCGTTGGGGGACTAGCGGGAGAGACCCAGTACTTC
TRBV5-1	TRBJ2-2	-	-	CASSLPRGPNTGELFF	TGCGCCAGCAGCTTGCCCAGGGGCCCCAACACCGGGGAGCTGTTTTTT
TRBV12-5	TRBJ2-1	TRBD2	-	CASGLDRTSGRFSEQFF	TGTGCTAGTGGTTTGGATCGGACTAGCGGGAGGTTTAGTGAGCAGTTCTTC
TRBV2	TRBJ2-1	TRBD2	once	CASSGPGTSVVGEQFF	TGTGCCAGCAGCGGACCCGGGACTAGTGTCGTCGGTGAGCAGTTCTTC
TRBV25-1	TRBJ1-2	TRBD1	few	CASSETLDRSNYGYTF	TGTGCCAGCAGTGAAACCCTGGACAGGTCTAACTATGGCTACACCTTC
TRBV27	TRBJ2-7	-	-	CASSFRSGIYEQYF	TGTGCCAGCAGTTTTAGGTCAGGCATTTACGAGCAGTACTTC
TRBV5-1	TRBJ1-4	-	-	CASRRGSDNEKLFF	TGCGCCAGCCGGAGGGGCAGCGATAATGAAAAACTGTTTTTT
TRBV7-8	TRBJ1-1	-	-	CASSRGTEAFF	TGTGCCAGCAGCAGGGGAACTGAAGCTTTCTTT
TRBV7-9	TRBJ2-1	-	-	CASSLRPSMDNEQFF	TGTGCCAGCAGCTTAAGGCCTAGCATGGACAATGAGCAGTTCTTC
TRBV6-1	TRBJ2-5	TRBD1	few	CASGKDRGLGETQYF	TGTGCCAGCGGCAAGGACAGGGGGCTGGGAGAGACCCAGTACTTC
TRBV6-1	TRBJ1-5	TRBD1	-	CASSPGQGWQPQHF	TGTGCCAGCAGTCCGGGACAGGGGTGGCAGCCCCAGCATTTT
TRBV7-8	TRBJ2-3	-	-	CASSFRGPDTQYF	TGTGCCAGCAGCTTTCGAGGTCCAGATACGCAGTATTTT
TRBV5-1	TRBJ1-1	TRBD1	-	CASRGQSNTEAFF	TGCGCCAGCAGGGGACAGTCGAACACTGAAGCTTTCTTT
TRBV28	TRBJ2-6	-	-	CASNTVVRANVLTF	TGTGCCAGCAACACAGTAGTAAGGGCCAACGTCCTGACTTTC
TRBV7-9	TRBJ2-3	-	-	CASSLGQTWGGITDTQYF	TGTGCCAGCAGCTTAGGTCAGACGTGGGGCGGGATTACAGATACGCAGTATTTT
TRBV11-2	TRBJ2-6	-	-	CASSQPQGLGGANVLTF	TGTGCCAGCTCACAACCCCAGGGATTGGGTGGGGCCAACGTCCTGACTTTC
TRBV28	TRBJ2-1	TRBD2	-	CASSFPRLAASSYNEQFF	TGTGCCAGCAGTTTCCCAAGACTAGCGGCAAGCTCCTACAATGAGCAGTTCTTC
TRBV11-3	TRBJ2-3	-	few	CASSLGAIGGDTQYF	TGTGCCAGCAGCTTAGGGGCCATCGGGGGAGATACGCAGTATTTT
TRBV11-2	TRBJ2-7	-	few	CASSLEGEAGALLYEQYF	TGTGCCAGCAGCTTAGAGGGGGAGGCAGGTGCCCTTTTGTACGAGCAGTACTTC
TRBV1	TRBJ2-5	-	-	CTSSTRLAGYQETQYF	TGCACCAGCAGCACCCGACTAGCGGGGTACCAAGAGACCCAGTACTTC
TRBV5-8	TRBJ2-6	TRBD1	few	CASSWGQFKTNVLTF	TGTGCCAGCAGCTGGGGACAGTTTAAGACCAACGTCCTGACTTTC
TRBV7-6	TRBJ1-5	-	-	CASSLGHLSNQPQHF	TGTGCCAGCAGCTTAGGGCACCTTAGCAATCAGCCCCAGCATTTT